What follows are 8 T cell receptor beta chains derived from one specimen sequenced in a study of blood T cell repertoires in COVID-19 (dated by TCRdb to the early 2020s). The library was built by means of the immunoSEQ multiplex PCR assay. Drawn from immuneACCESS, this table holds only the in-frame rearrangements with V and J called that TCRdb kept. Clones are partly lost; checked studies trace under half to an unresolved V gene and leave the rest unexplained. The sample records about 230,000 clones, over 80% of which are singletons. Clones ranked in the top ten supply roughly 1.3% of the sample. Sequencing was done on a sample of peripheral blood. These receptors were collected from a woman aged 25 to 39 with COVID-19, enrolled during active disease.

CDR3 in amino acids: CASSLRSGLGNTEAFF. The CDR3, as DNA: TGTGCCAGCAGCTTACGATCAGGGCTTGGGAACACTGAAGCTTTCTTT. This chain joins TRBV7-3 and TRBJ1-1, with D tentatively TRBD1 (5 bases). Looked up from germline, CDR1 is SGHTA and CDR2 is FQGTGA. V was clipped by 2 bases and J by 1 base, with 14 bases between them. The CDR3 consists of 16 residues.

The V call is TRBV30, the J call TRBJ1-5; 8 nucleotides agree with TRBD1. The V segment lost 1 base and the J segment 5 bases; nucleotides outside the gene matches: 7. The CDR3 sequence is 15 residues long. From germline, CDR1 is GTSNPN and CDR2 SVGIG (reference sequence). CDR3 nucleotides: TGTGCCTGGAGTGCCGGACAGGGAGGCTATCAGCCCCAGCATTTT. It codes for CAWSAGQGGYQPQHF.

This clone was counted a few times. The chain employs TRBV19 and TRBJ1-6; the match to TRBD1 covers 7 bases. V was pared by 5 bases and J by 10 bases, with 8 bases of the junction left unmatched. The CDR3 has 14 residues. Germline-derived CDR1 and CDR2 are LNHDA and SQIVND (reference sequence). CDR3 region: CASSGQAVYSPLHF. The CDR3 DNA reads as TGTGCCAGTAGTGGACAGGCAGTATACTCACCCCTCCACTTT.

The genes are TRBV18 and TRBJ2-1, with 10 nucleotides matching TRBD1. V lost 2 bases, J lost 7 bases, and 14 bases stayed unmatched. Germline CDR1 and CDR2: KGHSH and LQKENI. The CDR3 contains 18 residues. The CDR3 sequence is CASSPTILAGTGVNEQFF. In nucleotides, the CDR3 is TGTGCCAGCTCACCAACAATACTGGCCGGGACAGGGGTTAATGAGCAGTTCTTC. The full variable domain, in which reference TRBV18 and TRBJ2-1 provide the parts outside the CDR3, is NAGVMQNPRHLVRRRGQEARLRCSPMKGHSHVYWYRQLPEEGLKFMVYLQKENIIDESGMPKERFSAEFPKEGPSILRIQQVVRGDSAAYFCASSPTILAGTGVNEQFFGPGTRLTVL.

This CDR3 reads CSVEGGTEGADTQYF. CDR3 nucleotides: TGCAGCGTTGAAGGGGGGACAGAGGGTGCAGATACGCAGTATTTT. The genes are TRBV29-1 and TRBJ2-3; 7 bases fit TRBD1. This CDR3 contains 15 residues. V trimming: 1 base; J trimming: 4 bases; junction bases outside the gene matches: 8. Germline values: CDR1 SQVTM, CDR2 ANQGSEA.

As DNA, the CDR3 is TGTGCCAGCAGCTTAACAGCCTCCATTCAGTACTTC. Translated: CASSLTASIQYF. The rearrangement links TRBV7-2 to TRBJ2-4; D gene uncertain. V lost 2 bases to trimming and J lost 9 bases, with 8 bases between them. This CDR3 is 12 amino acids long. Looked up from germline, CDR1 is SGHTA and CDR2 is FQGNSA.

This chain uses TRBV5-6 with TRBJ1-1; D may be TRBD1 (5 bases). The germline V and J ends were trimmed by 4 bases and 6 bases, with 16 bases remaining between them. This CDR3 is 14 amino acids long. The germline V gene has CDR1 SGHDT and CDR2 YYEEEE. This CDR3 is CASSPGWERAEAFF. The CDR3 DNA reads TGTGCCAGCAGCCCAGGGTGGGAAAGGGCTGAAGCTTTCTTT.

The chain is built from TRBV6-5 and TRBJ2-2, with 12 bases lining up with TRBD2. V dropped 6 bases and J dropped 7; count of bases not matched to a gene: 6. The germline CDR1 and CDR2 sequences are MNHEY and SVGAGI. The length of the CDR3 is 15 residues. In DNA, the CDR3 is TGTGCCAGCAGAGCGTCTAGCGGGGGGGACGGGGAGCTGTTTTTT. Protein product: CASRASSGGDGELFF.